Each of the 32 T cell receptor beta chains below was sequenced from the same sample in a study of molecular identifiers for immune sequencing clone quantification. Via MiXCR, TCRdb re-called the PCR reads, giving one row per CDR3 protein. The sample carries over 600,000 distinct CDR3 sequences, about 20% recorded once. Sequences were obtained from naive CD8+ T cells from blood, with Jurkat cell RNA spiked in. Subset reported: FACS-sorted CD8+CD4-CCR7+CD45RA+ naive T cells. These receptor sequences come from a human donor in good health. Some libraries in this study had Jurkat cell RNA spiked in.

This clonotype was detected ten times or more. This chain connects TRBV28 to TRBJ1-1; D may be TRBD1 (6 bases). The CDR3 runs to 13 residues. V lost 6 bases to trimming and J lost 5 bases, with 13 bases between them. In germline, CDR1 is MDHEN, CDR2 SYDVKM. CDR3 sequence reads: CASSVRGRTEAFF. CDR3 nucleotides: TGTGCCAGCAGCGTCAGGGGTAGGACTGAAGCTTTCTTT. Complete variable domain (other parts from reference TRBV28 and TRBJ1-1): DVKVTQSSRYLVKRTGEKVFLECVQDMDHENMFWYRQDPGLGLRLIYFSYDVKMKEKGDIPEGYSVSREKKERFSLILESASTNQTSMYLCASSVRGRTEAFFGQGTRLTVV.

As regards this clonotype: Given a much more abundant clone one base away, this may be a read error. V and J are TRBV6-5 and TRBJ2-1; 7 bases map to TRBD2. V shed 6 bases, J shed 7 bases, and the junction held 12 bases outside the gene matches. CDR3 size: 15 residues. Germline assignment: CDR1 MNHEY and CDR2 SVGAGI. CDR3: CASRLGTGGSNEQFF. The CDR3 DNA sequence: TGTGCCAGCAGACTTGGGACTGGCGGGAGTAATGAGCAGTTCTTC.

This clonotype was seen many times. The chain uses TRBV29-1 and TRBJ1-2; D is possibly TRBD1 (5 bases). Trimming shortened V by 5 bases and J by 5 bases, and 18 bases separated the two germline ends. CDR3 size: 14 residues. CDR1 SQVTM and CDR2 ANQGSEA come from the germline V gene. The CDR3: CSVNGGTASYGYTF. The DNA of the CDR3 is TGCAGCGTTAATGGCGGGACGGCTTCTTATGGCTACACCTTC. Full variable domain (remainder filled in from reference TRBV29-1 and TRBJ1-2): SAVISQKPSRDICQRGTSLTIQCQVDSQVTMMFWYRQQPGQSLTLIATANQGSEATYESGFVIDKFPISRPNLTFSTLTVSNMSPEDSSIYLCSVNGGTASYGYTFGSGTRLTVV.

The chain uses TRBV6-2 or TRBV6-3 and TRBJ1-5; 7 bases match TRBD1. V was pared by 0 bases and J by 10 bases, with 6 bases of the junction left unmatched. CDR3 length equals 14 residues. Per germline, CDR1 MNHEY and CDR2 SVGEGT. CDR3 nucleotide sequence: TGTGCCAGCAGTTACTCTACAGGGGCGGTTCCCCAGCATTTT. It translates to CASSYSTGAVPQHF.

This clonotype was found a few times. J is TRBJ2-5 and V is TRBV11-2, with 11 bases that match TRBD2. The CDR3 spans 18 residues. With 1 base clipped from V and 3 bases from J, the junction kept 10 bases outside the gene matches. Germline assignment: CDR1 SGHAT and CDR2 FQNNGV. The CDR3 region has the DNA TGTGCCAGCAGCTTAGGATGGATAGCGGGGGGGCTAGAAGAGACCCAGTACTTC. It encodes CASSLGWIAGGLEETQYF.

With regard to this clonotype: A read error may explain this, as a much larger clone is one base away. The chain recombines TRBV19 with TRBJ2-2, with D hard to call. Germline V gives CDR1 LNHDA, CDR2 SQIVND (reference sequence). The CDR3 contains 14 residues. CDR3 nucleotide sequence: TGTGCCAGTGGTATTTTGGTACTTACCGGGGAGCTGTTTTTT. It codes for CASGILVLTGELFF.

A few counts support this clonotype. The CDR3 DNA reads as TGTGCCAGCAGTTATTCGTTATCGGGCACCGGGGAGCTGTTTTTT. It codes for CASSYSLSGTGELFF. The genes are TRBV6-5 and TRBJ2-2; no reliable D call. CDR3 size: 15 residues. Germline assignment: CDR1 MNHEY and CDR2 SVGAGI. The V gene lost 3 bases and the J gene lost 4 bases, with 12 bases spanning the gap.

This clonotype was found a few times. V and J are TRBV15 and TRBJ2-7, with 7 bases aligning to TRBD1. V gave up 4 bases and J gave up 2 bases; unmatched junction bases: 8. CDR3 length: 15 residues. Germline values: CDR1 LNHNV, CDR2 YYDKDF (reference sequence). The CDR3 DNA reads TGTGCCACCAGCATAACAGGGGCTAGGGCCTACGAGCAGTACTTC. The encoded protein is CATSITGARAYEQYF.

This clonotype was found many times. The J gene is TRBJ1-1, the V gene TRBV20-1; TRBD1 is a possible D gene (5 bases). The CDR3 sequence is 13 residues long. CDR1 is DFQATT and CDR2 is SNEGSKA in the germline V gene (reference sequence). The ends were cut back, 6 bases at V and 3 bases at J, with 14 bases in the middle. Here the CDR3 reads CSARRQGDTEAFF. The CDR3 coding sequence is TGCAGTGCCAGGAGGCAGGGTGACACTGAAGCTTTCTTT.

This clonotype was seen repeatedly, ten times or more. The rearrangement links TRBV7-9 to TRBJ2-1; 7 bases line up with TRBD1. The CDR3 contains 15 residues. The trim removed 2 bases at V and 5 bases at J, leaving 6 bases unmatched. Germline-derived CDR1 and CDR2 are SEHNR and FQNEAQ (reference sequence). Here the CDR3 reads CASSLQTGVDNEQFF. In DNA form, the CDR3 reads TGTGCCAGCAGCTTACAAACAGGGGTAGACAATGAGCAGTTCTTC.

This clonotype was seen only once. This clone may be a read error of a much larger clone one base away. The chain joins TRBV19 to TRBJ1-5; 8 bases line up with TRBD1. CDR1 and CDR2 from the germline V gene are LNHDA and SQIVND (reference sequence). The CDR3 has 16 amino acids. J gave up 3 bases and V 4 bases, and 8 bases lay outside the gene matches. In DNA, the CDR3 is TGTGCCAGTAGTACAACGACAGGGGTCGCCAATCAGCCCCAGCATTTT. This translates into CASSTTTGVANQPQHF.

The sample holds many counts of this clonotype. This chain joins TRBV20-1 and TRBJ1-5; no clear D. Germline CDR1 is DFQATT and CDR2 is SNEGSKA (reference sequence). The V end was cut by 0 bases, the J end by 9 bases, with 12 bases between. The CDR3 sequence is 13 residues long. CDR3 sequence reads: CSARDGTGPPQHF. The CDR3 bases are TGCAGTGCTAGAGATGGTACTGGGCCGCCCCAGCATTTT.

This clonotype occurred many times. The CDR3 spells CASSPGLASYNEQFF. The CDR3 bases are TGTGCCAGCAGCCCGGGACTAGCGTCCTACAATGAGCAGTTCTTC. This chain connects TRBV11-2 to TRBJ2-1, with 10 bases lining up with TRBD2. The CDR3 length is 15 residues. Germline lookup yields CDR1 SGHAT and CDR2 FQNNGV. V trimming: 5 bases; J trimming: 1 base; junction bases outside the gene matches: 2.

Many counts were recorded for this clonotype. Here the CDR3 reads CASSQPGSSRNEQFF. The CDR3 bases are TGTGCCAGCAGCCAGCCAGGTAGTAGCCGCAATGAGCAGTTCTTC. V usage is TRBV14 and J usage is TRBJ2-1; no clear D gene. The CDR3 sequence is 15 residues long. Germline CDR1 reads SGHDN; CDR2 reads FVKESK. V shed 3 bases and J shed 6 bases, with 15 bases lying between them.

This clonotype was observed at least ten times. This chain connects TRBV29-1 to TRBJ2-1, with unresolved D. CDR3 size: 12 residues. Trimming cost V 3 bases and J 3 bases, with 6 bases left between them. Germline-derived CDR1 and CDR2 are SQVTM and ANQGSEA. The CDR3 nucleotides are TGCAGCGTTGAGAACCTCTACAATGAGCAGTTCTTC. Translation: CSVENLYNEQFF.

This clonotype was seen repeatedly, ten times or more. The rearrangement uses TRBV5-1 and TRBJ2-7, with TRBD2 matching over 8 bases. The CDR3 has 13 residues. Germline-derived CDR1 and CDR2 are SGHRS and YFSETQ. The V and J ends lost 0 bases and 6 bases, in that order; junction bases with no gene match: 2. As DNA, the CDR3 is TGCGCCAGCAGCTTGGCCGGGACTAGCGAGCAGTACTTC. Translation: CASSLAGTSEQYF.

This clonotype has ten or more counts. The V call is TRBV27, the J call TRBJ2-7; TRBD1 matches at 10 bases. Germline V gene sequence: CDR1 MNHEY, CDR2 SMNVEV (reference sequence). This CDR3 contains 14 residues. The J segment lost 5 bases and the V segment lost 5 bases, leaving 6 bases of the junction unmatched. The DNA for the CDR3 is TGTGCCAGCAGTCCTGGGACAGGGGTCAACGAGCAGTACTTC. It yields the protein CASSPGTGVNEQYF.

This clonotype was detected ten times or more. CDR3 in amino acids: CASSPTSAEMNTEAFF. The CDR3 DNA is TGTGCCAGCAGCCCCACTTCGGCAGAGATGAACACTGAAGCTTTCTTT. The chain couples TRBV7-2 to TRBJ1-1; D is uncertain. Between the trimmed V and J ends, which lost 5 bases and 0 bases, there was a span of 16 bases. The germline CDR1 and CDR2 sequences are SGHTA and FQGNSA. The CDR3 has 16 amino acids.

This clonotype was seen ten or more times. The chain joins TRBV4-2 to TRBJ2-7, with 14 bases identical to TRBD2. The CDR3 has 17 residues. CDR1 LGHNA and CDR2 YNFKEQ come from the germline V gene. V lost 1 base to trimming and J lost 6 bases; unmatched junction nucleotides: 8. CDR3: CASSQGVGLAGGSEQYF. The DNA of the CDR3 is TGTGCCAGCAGCCAAGGGGTTGGACTAGCGGGGGGATCCGAGCAGTACTTC.

This clonotype was counted many times. The genes are TRBV9 and TRBJ1-2; no firm D call. In germline, CDR1 is SGDLS, CDR2 YYNGEE. V lost 0 bases and J 4 bases, leaving 13 bases between the germline ends. The length of the CDR3 is 15 residues. As DNA, the CDR3 is TGTGCCAGCAGCGTAGGAAGTTCGGCAGTCTATGGCTACACCTTC. This encodes CASSVGSSAVYGYTF.

This clonotype was seen ten or more times. The gene calls are TRBV29-1 and TRBJ2-3, with TRBD2 matching over 11 bases. CDR1 and CDR2 (germline): SQVTM, ANQGSEA. With 6 bases clipped from V and 2 bases from J, the junction kept 13 bases outside the gene matches. This CDR3 contains 17 residues. The CDR3 protein is CSVDQRLAGTPTDTQYF. The CDR3 DNA reads TGCAGCGTGGATCAACGACTAGCGGGAACCCCCACAGATACGCAGTATTTT.

The table lists this clonotype with many counts. The chain combines TRBV14 with TRBJ1-3, with D uncertain. V was pared by 0 bases and J by 8 bases, with 14 bases between. Germline values: CDR1 SGHDN, CDR2 FVKESK. There are 15 residues in the CDR3. This CDR3 is CASSQEEDLGDTIYF. CDR3 nucleotide sequence: TGTGCCAGCAGCCAAGAAGAAGATCTCGGGGACACCATATATTTT.

This clonotype was seen once. One base away lies a much larger clone, so this may be a sequencing read error. This chain joins TRBV20-1 and TRBJ2-7, with 7 bases lining up with TRBD1. Germline CDR1 is DFQATT and CDR2 is SNEGSKA (reference sequence). The CDR3 consists of 15 residues. The junction had 11 bases not matched to a gene; V was cut back by 5 bases and J by 1 base. The CDR3 loop reads CSAGGRDSLSYEQYF. In DNA form, the CDR3 reads TGCAGTGCTGGAGGCCGGGACAGCCTTTCCTACGAGCAGTACTTC.

This clonotype was detected many times. This sequence joins TRBV19 and TRBJ2-7, with 9 bases fitting TRBD1. Germline CDR1 is LNHDA and CDR2 is SQIVND (reference sequence). The CDR3 consists of 14 residues. J was trimmed by 5 bases and V by 4 bases; bases with no gene match: 6. CDR3 sequence: CASSTGQGFHEQYF. The CDR3, as DNA: TGTGCCAGTAGTACGGGACAGGGATTCCACGAGCAGTACTTC.

The chain employs TRBV3-1 and TRBJ2-1, with D perhaps assigned TRBD1 or TRBD2 (5 bases each). The germline V and J ends were trimmed by 0 bases and 0 bases, with 12 bases remaining between them. This CDR3 spans 17 amino acids. The germline CDR1 and CDR2 sequences are LGHDT and YNNKEL (reference sequence). This CDR3 is CASSQDWDQSSYNEQFF. The DNA for the CDR3 is TGTGCCAGCAGCCAAGATTGGGACCAGAGCTCCTACAATGAGCAGTTCTTC.

This clonotype was observed a handful of times. V usage is TRBV4-1 and J usage is TRBJ2-1; 10 positions match TRBD2. This CDR3 spans 15 amino acids. The J segment lost 4 bases and the V segment lost 4 bases, leaving 4 bases of the junction unmatched. In germline, CDR1 is MGHRA, CDR2 YSYEKL. CDR3 in amino acids: CASSPPLAGYNEQFF. The CDR3 bases are TGCGCCAGCAGCCCCCCACTAGCGGGGTACAATGAGCAGTTCTTC.

This clonotype has at least ten counts. The chain links TRBV9 to TRBJ2-2; weak D call: TRBD1 (5 bases). V was pared by 4 bases and J by 7 bases, with 17 bases between. Germline CDR1 SGDLS, CDR2 YYNGEE. The CDR3 is 15 residues long. The CDR3 DNA reads as TGTGCCAGCAGCTCCCTAAGTCAGGGAAGCGGGGAGCTGTTTTTT. Its translation: CASSSLSQGSGELFF.

To note about this clonotype: Since a much larger clone is just one base distant, this may be a read error. The rearrangement joins TRBV2 to TRBJ2-1, with 8 bases fitting TRBD1. The CDR3 extends over 14 amino acids. The V segment lost 10 bases and the J segment 13 bases; nucleotides outside the gene matches: 18. The V gene's germline CDR1 is SNHLY and CDR2 FYNNEI. The chain's CDR3 is CANRQGLIQETQFF. CDR3 DNA sequence: TGTGCCAACAGACAGGGGTTGATCCAAGAGACCCAGTTCTTC.

A note on this clonotype: With a much larger clone just one base away, this may be a read error. For the CDR3, the DNA is TGTGCCAGCAGTTCGTTTGACAGGTCCACAAACATTCAGTACTTC. Translated: CASSSFDRSTNIQYF. The chain links TRBV27 to TRBJ2-4, with D possibly being TRBD1 (6 bases). The CDR3 has 15 amino acids. Germline CDR1 reads MNHEY; CDR2 reads SMNVEV (reference sequence). V lost 4 bases and J lost 6, with 16 bases in between.

This clonotype was seen at least ten times. V gene TRBV20-1 combines with J gene TRBJ2-7; no firm D call. Trimming shortened V by 6 bases and J by 1 base, and 19 bases separated the two germline ends. CDR1 and CDR2 from the germline V gene are DFQATT and SNEGSKA (reference sequence). There are 15 residues in the CDR3. CDR3 loop: CSALTDHIASYEQYF. DNA for the CDR3: TGCAGTGCCCTTACAGACCACATAGCTTCCTACGAGCAGTACTTC.

The J gene is TRBJ1-5, the V gene TRBV19, with a possible D match to TRBD1 (5 bases). With 4 bases removed from V and 7 bases from J, the gap between germline ends came to 17 bases. CDR3 length: 15 amino acids. CDR1 and CDR2 (germline): LNHDA, SQIVND (reference sequence). This CDR3 is CASSTGRGVGQPQHF. The CDR3 bases are TGTGCCAGTAGTACCGGACGGGGGGTGGGGCAGCCCCAGCATTTT. The variable domain in full, with the rest retrieved from reference TRBV19 and TRBJ1-5, is DGGITQSPKYLFRKEGQNVTLSCEQNLNHDAMYWYRQDPGQGLRLIYYSQIVNDFQKGDIAEGYSVSREKKESFPLTVTSAQKNPTAFYLCASSTGRGVGQPQHFGDGTRLSIL.

As regards this clonotype: Being one base from a much bigger clone, this may be a read error. The chain links TRBV28 to TRBJ1-1; tentatively, D is TRBD1 (6 bases). CDR1 is MDHEN, CDR2 SYDVKM, per germline. CDR3 length: 17 amino acids. V was cut by 5 bases and J by 0 bases, with 19 bases left in between. The CDR3 DNA reads TGTGCCAGCAGTCACCGAGGAGGGGGGTGCATGAACACTGAAGCTTTCTTT. Its translation is CASSHRGGGCMNTEAFF.